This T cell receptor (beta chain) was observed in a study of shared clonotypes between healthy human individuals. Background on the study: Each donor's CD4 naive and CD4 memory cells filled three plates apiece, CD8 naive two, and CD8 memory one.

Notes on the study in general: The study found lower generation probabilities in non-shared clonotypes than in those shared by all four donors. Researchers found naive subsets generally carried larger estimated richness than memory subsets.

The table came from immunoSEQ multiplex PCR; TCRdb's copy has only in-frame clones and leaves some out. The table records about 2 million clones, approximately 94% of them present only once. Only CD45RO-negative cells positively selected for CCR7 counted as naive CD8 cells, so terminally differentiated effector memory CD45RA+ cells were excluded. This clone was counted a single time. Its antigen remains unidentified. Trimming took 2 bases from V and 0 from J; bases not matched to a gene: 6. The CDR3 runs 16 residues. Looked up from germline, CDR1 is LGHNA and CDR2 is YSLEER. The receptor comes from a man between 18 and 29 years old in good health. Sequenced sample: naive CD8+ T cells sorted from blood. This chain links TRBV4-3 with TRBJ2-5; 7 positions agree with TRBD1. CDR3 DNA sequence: TGCGCCAGCAGCCAACTAGAGGGACAGCACCAAGAGACCCAGTACTTC. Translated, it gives CASSQLEGQHQETQYF.